This T cell receptor (beta chain) was recovered during a study of blood T cell repertoires in COVID-19. Study-wide context: Samples of COVID-19 (acute and convalescent) were obtained from the United States, Italy and Spain.

Germline CDR1 KGHSH, CDR2 LQKENI. Deletions cut 3 bases from V and 9 bases from J, with 12 bases between. CDR3 size: 13 residues. Here immunoSEQ multiplex PCR was the method, and the copy in TCRdb shows in-frame clones only, minus some. Of 150,000 to 200,000 clones listed, approximately 80% were seen once; the top ten hold 4.5% to 7.5%. Sequenced sample: PBMCs or T cells enriched from blood (not recorded which). The chain is built from TRBV18 and TRBJ2-1; a weak D match, TRBD2 (6 bases). The sequence was obtained from a man between 35 and 55 years old who had recovered from COVID-19. The CDR3 DNA sequence: TGTGCCAGCTCACCCAGGGCGGGGAGTGAGCAGTTCTTC. It yields the protein CASSPRAGSEQFF.